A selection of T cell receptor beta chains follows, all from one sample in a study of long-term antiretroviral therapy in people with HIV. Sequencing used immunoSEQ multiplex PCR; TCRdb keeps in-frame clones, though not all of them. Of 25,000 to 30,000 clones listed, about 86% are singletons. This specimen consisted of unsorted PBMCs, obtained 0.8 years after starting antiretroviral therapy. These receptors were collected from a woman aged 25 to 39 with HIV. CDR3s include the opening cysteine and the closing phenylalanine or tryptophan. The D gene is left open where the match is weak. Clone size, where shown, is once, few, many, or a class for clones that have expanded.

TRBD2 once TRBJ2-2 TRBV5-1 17 TGCGCCAGCAGCCGCCTAGCGGGGGGGGACAACACCGGGGAGCTGTTTTTT CASSRLAGGDNTGELFF
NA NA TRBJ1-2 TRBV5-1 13 TGCGCCAGCAGCTTGGGAGGGTTTGGTGGCTACACCTTC CASSLGGFGGYTF
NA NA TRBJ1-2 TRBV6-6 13 TGTGCCAGCAGTCCCAGGCAAAGTGGTGGCTACACCTTC CASSPRQSGGYTF
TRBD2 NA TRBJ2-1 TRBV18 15 TGTGCCAGCTCCCCGACTAGCGGGGGGGCCGGTGAGCAGTTCTTC CASSPTSGGAGEQFF
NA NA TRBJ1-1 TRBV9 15 TGTGCCAGCAGCGTAGTTAACAACATGAACACTGAAGCTTTCTTT CASSVVNNMNTEAFF
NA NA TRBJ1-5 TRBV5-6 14 TGTGCCAGCAGCTTGGGGGGGGGATCGTCGCCCCAGCATTTT CASSLGGGSSPQHF
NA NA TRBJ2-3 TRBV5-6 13 TGTGCCAGCAGCTTGTCTTTCTCAGATACGCAGTATTTT CASSLSFSDTQYF
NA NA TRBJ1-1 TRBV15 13 TGTGCCACCCGGACCGGAGTCAACACTGAAGCTTTCTTT CATRTGVNTEAFF
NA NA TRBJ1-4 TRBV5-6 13 TGTGCCAGCCCACGGAGGAGGATTGAAAAACTGTTTTTT CASPRRRIEKLFF
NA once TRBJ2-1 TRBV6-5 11 TGTGCCAGCAGCTCCCTAGCGGAGCAGTTCTTC CASSSLAEQFF
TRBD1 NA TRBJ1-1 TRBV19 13 TGTGCCAGTACCCCAAGGGACAGGTATGAAGCTTTCTTT CASTPRDRYEAFF
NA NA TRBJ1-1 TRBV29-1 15 TGCAGCGTTGAAGCGGGTCGGCAGTCGAACACTGAAGCTTTCTTT CSVEAGRQSNTEAFF
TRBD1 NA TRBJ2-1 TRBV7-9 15 TGTGCCAGCAGCTTGACCGGGACAGGGGGCCTTGAGCAGTTCTTC CASSLTGTGGLEQFF
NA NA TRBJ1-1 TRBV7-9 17 TGTGCCAGCAGCTTAGGGGGCAGGGGTTTAATGAACACTGAAGCTTTCTTT CASSLGGRGLMNTEAFF
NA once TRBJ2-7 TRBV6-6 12 TGTGCCAGCAGAACGGGACCCTACGAGCAGTACTTC CASRTGPYEQYF
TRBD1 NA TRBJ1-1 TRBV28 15 TGTGCCAGCAGTGTCCCGGACAGGGCCGGCACTGAAGCTTTCTTT CASSVPDRAGTEAFF
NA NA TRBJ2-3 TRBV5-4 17 TGTGCCAGCAGCCCGCAGGGACGGGGTTGGGGCGCAGATACGCAGTATTTT CASSPQGRGWGADTQYF
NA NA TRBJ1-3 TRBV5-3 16 TGTGCCAGAAGCTTGGGCTCCGACTACTCTGGAAACACCATATATTTT CARSLGSDYSGNTIYF
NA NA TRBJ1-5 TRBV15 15 TGTGCCACCAGCAGAGATCCGGGGGCCGGGCAGCCCCAGCATTTT CATSRDPGAGQPQHF
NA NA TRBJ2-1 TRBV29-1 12 TGCAGCGTGGGCAGGCGCTACAATGAGCAGTTCTTC CSVGRRYNEQFF
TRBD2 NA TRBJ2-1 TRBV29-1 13 TGCAGCGTGCGACTAGCGGGGGGGAATGAGCAGTTCTTC CSVRLAGGNEQFF
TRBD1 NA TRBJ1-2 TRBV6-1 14 TGTGCCAGTACAGGGGGCGCTTTAGTTTATGGCTACACCTTC CASTGGALVYGYTF
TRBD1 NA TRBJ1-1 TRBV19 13 TGTGCCAGTACCATGGGGGACAGGGGTCAAGTTTTCTTT CASTMGDRGQVFF
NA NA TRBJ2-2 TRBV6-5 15 TGTGCCAGCAGTTACGGATTAGGGTCCGGCGGGGAGCTGTTTTTT CASSYGLGSGGELFF